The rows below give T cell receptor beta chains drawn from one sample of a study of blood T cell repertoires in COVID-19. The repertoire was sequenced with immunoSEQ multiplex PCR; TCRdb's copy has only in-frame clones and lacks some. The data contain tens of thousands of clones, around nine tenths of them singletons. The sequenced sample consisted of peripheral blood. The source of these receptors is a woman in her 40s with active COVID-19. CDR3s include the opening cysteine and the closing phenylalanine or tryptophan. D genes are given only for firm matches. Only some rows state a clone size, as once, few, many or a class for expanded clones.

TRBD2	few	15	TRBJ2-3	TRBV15	TGTGCCACCAGCGGAGAGCGGGGTAGCACAGATACGCAGTATTTT	CATSGERGSTDTQYF
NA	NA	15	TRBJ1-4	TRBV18	TGTGCCAGCTCACCGGTTAACAGGGTTAATGAAAAACTGTTTTTT	CASSPVNRVNEKLFF
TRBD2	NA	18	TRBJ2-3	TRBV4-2	TGTGCCAGCAGCCTGGGGACTAGCGGGGGGCTGAGCACAGATACGCAGTATTTT	CASSLGTSGGLSTDTQYF
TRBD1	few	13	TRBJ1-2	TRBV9	TGTGCCAGCAGCGTAGCGACAGGGGGTGGCTACACCTTC	CASSVATGGGYTF
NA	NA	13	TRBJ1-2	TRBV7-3	TGTGCCAGCAGCCTACGTGGAGGCTATGGCTACACCTTC	CASSLRGGYGYTF
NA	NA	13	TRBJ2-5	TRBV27	TGTGCCAGCAGTTTAAACAGACAAGAGACCCAGTACTTC	CASSLNRQETQYF
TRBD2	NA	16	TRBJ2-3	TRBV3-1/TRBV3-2	TGTGCCAGCAGTTCCGGGACTAGCGGAACCAGAGATACGCAGTATTTT	CASSSGTSGTRDTQYF
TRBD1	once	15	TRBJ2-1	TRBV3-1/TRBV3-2	TGTGCCAGCAGCCAAGATTCAACAGGGGACAATGAGCAGTTCTTC	CASSQDSTGDNEQFF
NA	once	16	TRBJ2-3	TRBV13	TGTGCCAGCAGCCCTACAGGGAGGGCAGGCACAGATACGCAGTATTTT	CASSPTGRAGTDTQYF
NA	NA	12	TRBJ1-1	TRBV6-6	TGTGCCAGCAGCTCAGGGGTCTCTGAAGCTTTCTTT	CASSSGVSEAFF
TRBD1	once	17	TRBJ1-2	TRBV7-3	TGTGCCAGCGGAGCTGGACAGGGGTTGTGGAAGAACTATGGCTACACCTTC	CASGAGQGLWKNYGYTF
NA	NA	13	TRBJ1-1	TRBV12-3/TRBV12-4	TGTGCCAGCACGGTCGGGAGGAGCACTGAAGCTTTCTTT	CASTVGRSTEAFF
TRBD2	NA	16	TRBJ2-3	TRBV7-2	TGTGCCAGCAGCCCAGAGACTAGCGGGGGTTTCGGTACGCAGTATTTT	CASSPETSGGFGTQYF
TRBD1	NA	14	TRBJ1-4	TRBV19	TGTGCCAGTAGTACGACAGGGGGAAATGAAAAACTGTTTTTT	CASSTTGGNEKLFF
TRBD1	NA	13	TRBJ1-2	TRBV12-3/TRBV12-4	TGTGCCAGCAGTTTTGGGACAGGGGGAGGCTACACCTTC	CASSFGTGGGYTF
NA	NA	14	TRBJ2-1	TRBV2	TGTGCCAGCAGTGAACTGACAACCTACAATGAGCAGTTCTTC	CASSELTTYNEQFF
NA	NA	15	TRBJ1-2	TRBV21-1	TGTGCCAGTCCCTTCAGGCTGGTAGCTAACTATGGCTACACCTTC	CASPFRLVANYGYTF
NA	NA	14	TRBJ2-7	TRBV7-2	TGTGCCAGCAGCAACAGCAGGGCTAACTACGAGCAGTACTTC	CASSNSRANYEQYF
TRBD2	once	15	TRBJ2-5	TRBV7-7	TGTGCTAGCAGCTTATCCGCGGGGGGCCTGAAGACCCAGTACTTC	CASSLSAGGLKTQYF
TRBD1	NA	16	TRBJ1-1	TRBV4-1	TGCGCCAGCAGCCAAGTTCTTGAGGGGGCGAACACTGAAGCTTTCTTT	CASSQVLEGANTEAFF
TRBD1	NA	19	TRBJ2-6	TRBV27	TGTGCCAGCAGTCAAATTCCGGGACAGGGTGGCTCTGGGGCCAACGTCCTGACTTTC	CASSQIPGQGGSGANVLTF
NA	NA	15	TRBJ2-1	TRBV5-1	TGCGCCAGCAGCTTGGCGGGGGGCCCTCGCAATGAGCAGTTCTTC	CASSLAGGPRNEQFF
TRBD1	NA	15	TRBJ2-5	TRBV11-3	TGTGCCAGCAGCCAAGGACAGGGGGGCCAAGAGACCCAGTACTTC	CASSQGQGGQETQYF
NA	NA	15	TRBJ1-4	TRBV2	TGTGCCAGCAGTCAAACGACAGCTCTTAATGAAAAACTGTTTTTT	CASSQTTALNEKLFF
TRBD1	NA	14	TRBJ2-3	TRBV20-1	TGCAGTGCTAGTAAGGGACAGGGAACAGATACGCAGTATTTT	CSASKGQGTDTQYF
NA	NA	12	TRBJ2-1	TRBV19	TGTGCCAGTAGAATAGGTTCTAATGAGCAGTTCTTC	CASRIGSNEQFF
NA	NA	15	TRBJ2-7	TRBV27	TGTGCCAGCAGTTTTGGTATCCCCAGGCCCTACGAGCAGTACTTC	CASSFGIPRPYEQYF
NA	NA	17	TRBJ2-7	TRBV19	TGTGCCAGTAGTATCTCCTCGGCAAGCGGCAGTCCCTACGAGCAGTACTTC	CASSISSASGSPYEQYF
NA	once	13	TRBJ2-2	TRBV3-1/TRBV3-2	TGTGCCAGCAGCGGAGATTACACCGGGGAGCTGTTTTTT	CASSGDYTGELFF
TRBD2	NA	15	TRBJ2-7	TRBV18	TGTGCCAGCTCATACGGGACTAGCGGATCCTACGAGCAGTACTTC	CASSYGTSGSYEQYF
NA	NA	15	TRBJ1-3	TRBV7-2	TGTGCCAGCAGCCGCGACAGTATCTCTGGAAACACCATATATTTT	CASSRDSISGNTIYF
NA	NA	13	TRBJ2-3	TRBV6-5	TGTGCCAGCAGAGCAGCACTAGCAGATACGCAGTATTTT	CASRAALADTQYF
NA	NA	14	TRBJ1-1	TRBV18	TGTGCCAGCTCACCACTCGAGGGTGGCACTGAAGCTTTCTTT	CASSPLEGGTEAFF
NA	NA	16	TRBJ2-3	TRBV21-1	TGTGCCAGCAGCTCCTCCCAGGGTCCCAGCGCAGATACGCAGTATTTT	CASSSSQGPSADTQYF
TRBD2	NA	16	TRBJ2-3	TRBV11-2	TGTGCCAGCAGCTTGCAACTAGCGGGGGAGAGGGATACGCAGTATTTT	CASSLQLAGERDTQYF
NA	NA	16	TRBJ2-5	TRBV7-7	TGTGCTAGCAGCTTAGAGTTGACTCGGTTCCAAGAGACCCAGTACTTC	CASSLELTRFQETQYF
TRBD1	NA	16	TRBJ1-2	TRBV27	TGTGCCAGCAGCTGGCTCCGGGACAGTAGTTCCTATGGCTACACCTTC	CASSWLRDSSSYGYTF
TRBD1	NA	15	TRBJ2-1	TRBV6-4	TGTGCCAGCAGTTGGGACAGGAGCTCCTACAATGAGCAGTTCTTC	CASSWDRSSYNEQFF
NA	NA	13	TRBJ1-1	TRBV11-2	TGTGCCAGCAGCTTAGGCGCGAACACTGAAGCTTTCTTT	CASSLGANTEAFF
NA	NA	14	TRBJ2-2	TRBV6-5	TGTGCCAGCAGGCAAGGACGGGGCACCGGGGAGCTGTTTTTT	CASRQGRGTGELFF
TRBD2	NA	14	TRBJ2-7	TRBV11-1	TGTGCCAGCAGCTTCAGCGGGGGGGCCTACGAGCAGTACTTC	CASSFSGGAYEQYF